The clone carrying this T cell receptor beta chain was observed at least ten times. The antigen remains unidentified. The data derive from a study of T cells in Graves' hyperthyroidism and ophthalmopathy. General study findings and limits: In simple terms, a model built on 13 V-J features told ophthalmopathy apart from stable hyperthyroidism.

Amplification yielded TCR beta CDR3 regions, with RNA transcripts as the source. With the HTBI primer set, the TCR CDR3 went through a first round of RT-PCR. TCRdb re-derived calls from the multiplex PCR reads in MiXCR, one entry per CDR3 protein. The table lists fewer than 450,000 distinct CDR3 sequences, 11% to 15% of them singletons, with under 30% in the top ten. The CDR3 has 16 residues. The ends were cut back, 2 bases at V and 3 bases at J, with 16 bases in the middle. CDR1 is MDHEN and CDR2 is SYDVKM in the germline V gene. The chain uses TRBV28 and TRBJ2-5; tentative D call: TRBD2 (6 bases). This TCR came from a man over 45 with Graves' ophthalmopathy. The source material was blood. CDR3 loop: CASSLVVGGPKETQYF. The CDR3 region has the DNA TGTGCCAGCAGTTTAGTAGTGGGAGGACCAAAAGAGACCCAGTACTTC.